This T cell receptor beta chain was identified in a study of beta chain features in type 1 diabetes. Background on the study: The patient and healthy donor groups were comparable for age, gender and cell yields. General study findings and limits: Patients' naive, central memory and Treg TCRB repertoires seemed closer to one another than those of healthy donors.

One heparinised draw, averaging around 120 mL, was taken per donor. Each of the sorted populations had a purity greater than 95%. The germline gives CDR1 SGHNT, CDR2 YENEEA. V lost 5 bases and J lost 4; bases outside the gene matches: 12. This CDR3 is built from 17 residues. What was sequenced were expressed TCRB transcripts, since all of the isolated RNA had been reverse transcribed. Sequenced by immunoSEQ multiplex PCR; TCRdb stores in-frame clones only, minus some. This sample has roughly 170,000 clones, with around 13% found just once. This clone was counted between two and nine times. The antigen is not known.

The chain employs TRBV11-3 and TRBJ2-5, with 11 bases aligning to TRBD2. The receptor's source is a woman aged 18-29 years in good health. The sample taken for sequencing was central memory CD4+ T cells from blood. CDR3 sequence reads: CASSAYLAGGTLETQYF. The CDR3 DNA sequence: TGTGCCAGCAGCGCCTACCTAGCGGGAGGCACCTTAGAGACCCAGTACTTC.